The 20 T cell receptor beta chains below come from one sample, sequenced in a study of identical twins. MiXCR, run by TCRdb on the 5' RACE reads, gives a single entry per CDR3 protein. The profile shows 500,000 to 550,000 distinct CDR3 sequences, about a fifth of them singletons. These same records also appear under a second study, on yellow fever vaccine responses in identical twins.

The source material was CD4+ T cells sorted from blood. Receptor source: a woman between 18 and 30 years old in good health.

J is TRBJ2-5 and V is TRBV28; D may be TRBD1 (5 bases). Trimming cost V 8 bases and J 1 base, with 14 bases left between them. The length of the CDR3 is 14 residues. Germline-derived CDR1 and CDR2 are MDHEN and SYDVKM. CDR3 bases: TGTGCCAGCGGCGGCAGGGTGCCCCAAGAGACCCAGTACTTC. Translating gives CASGGRVPQETQYF.

This clonotype was detected ten times or more. The chain recombines TRBV12-3 or TRBV12-4 with TRBJ2-3; 7 bases line up with TRBD1. The CDR3 runs 14 residues. V trimming: 5 bases; J trimming: 5 bases; junction bases outside the gene matches: 7. This chain's CDR3 is CASSRPGGGDTQYF. The CDR3 DNA sequence: TGTGCCAGCAGTCGCCCAGGGGGTGGAGATACGCAGTATTTT.

The chain has TRBV11-2 and TRBJ2-4; no firm D call. In germline, CDR1 is SGHAT, CDR2 FQNNGV. The CDR3 length is 16 residues. The V end lost 2 bases, the J end lost 3 bases, and 14 bases lay between the germline ends. CDR3 in amino acids: CASSLYAPLSKNIQYF. Written as DNA, the CDR3 is TGTGCCAGCAGCTTATATGCTCCTTTAAGCAAAAACATTCAGTACTTC.

The chain links TRBV20-1 to TRBJ2-5; tentative D call: TRBD2 (7 bases). Trimming removed 3 bases at V and 2 bases at J, with 13 bases between. CDR1 is DFQATT, CDR2 SNEGSKA, per germline (reference sequence). CDR3 length equals 14 residues. The CDR3 region has the DNA TGCAGTGCTAGGAAGGGGGGGCCTCAAGAGACCCAGTACTTC. Residues: CSARKGGPQETQYF.

The V and J genes are TRBV3-1 and TRBJ1-5; unclear D gene. This CDR3 contains 16 residues. From germline, CDR1 is LGHDT and CDR2 YNNKEL (reference sequence). The V end was cut by 6 bases, the J end by 1 base, with 16 bases between. This CDR3 reads CASSPAGEVSNQPQHF. The CDR3 DNA sequence: TGTGCCAGCAGTCCCGCCGGGGAGGTGAGCAATCAGCCCCAGCATTTT.

The chain couples TRBV20-1 to TRBJ2-3, with 15 nucleotides matching TRBD2. The germline V gene encodes CDR1 DFQATT and CDR2 SNEGSKA (reference sequence). J lost 1 base, V lost 6 bases, and 5 bases had no gene match. The CDR3 loop spans 16 amino acids. The DNA of the CDR3 is TGCAGTGCGAAGGGACTAGCGGGAGGACGCACAGATACGCAGTATTTT. It encodes CSAKGLAGGRTDTQYF.

This clonotype appeared a few times. V and J are TRBV24-1 and TRBJ2-1; a weak D match, TRBD1 (5 bases). The V and J ends lost 3 bases and 5 bases respectively, with 16 bases between them. This CDR3 contains 16 residues. The germline gives CDR1 KGHDR, CDR2 SFDVKD. The CDR3 DNA reads TGTGCCACCAGTGATCCTGCCCTAGGGGTCAACAATGAGCAGTTCTTC. Protein sequence: CATSDPALGVNNEQFF.

This clonotype was detected a few times. The V gene is TRBV24-1, the J gene TRBJ2-1; weak D call: TRBD1 (6 bases). Between the trimmed V and J ends, which lost 7 bases and 8 bases, there was a span of 14 bases. Germline CDR1 reads KGHDR; CDR2 reads SFDVKD. The CDR3 is 13 amino acids. CDR3 loop: CATSPRGRDEQFF. DNA for the CDR3: TGTGCCACCAGCCCCAGGGGCAGGGATGAGCAGTTCTTC.

This clonotype was seen a few times. The chain has TRBV5-1 and TRBJ2-2; D is undetermined. Trimming shortened V by 4 bases and J by 6 bases, and 7 bases separated the two germline ends. The CDR3 runs 12 residues. CDR1 and CDR2 (germline): SGHRS, YFSETQ. CDR3: CASSQYPGELFF. CDR3 sequence (DNA): TGCGCCAGCAGCCAGTACCCCGGGGAGCTGTTTTTT. Full variable domain (missing parts from reference TRBV5-1 and TRBJ2-2): KAGVTQTPRYLIKTRGQQVTLSCSPISGHRSVSWYQQTPGQGLQFLFEYFSETQRNKGNFPGRFSGRQFSNSRSEMNVSTLELGDSALYLCASSQYPGELFFGEGSRLTVL.

This clonotype appeared a few times. V usage is TRBV24-1 and J usage is TRBJ2-1; 14 bases fit TRBD2. CDR3 length equals 16 residues. Unmatched junction bases numbered 5, after V lost 3 bases and J lost 8 bases. Germline V gives CDR1 KGHDR, CDR2 SFDVKD. CDR3 in DNA: TGTGCCACCAGTGATGCGACTAGCGGGAGGGCCGATGAGCAGTTCTTC. Residues: CATSDATSGRADEQFF.

This chain links TRBV7-3 with TRBJ2-3, with D possibly TRBD2 on 5 matching bases. The CDR3 sequence is 15 residues long. Germline-derived CDR1 and CDR2 are SGHTA and FQGTGA. Trimming shortened V by 0 bases and J by 4 bases, and 11 bases separated the two germline ends. CDR3 region: CASSLTAVAADTQYF. The CDR3 region has the DNA TGTGCCAGCAGCTTAACAGCGGTAGCTGCAGATACGCAGTATTTT.

V and J are TRBV15 and TRBJ2-5; D may be TRBD2 (7 bases). This CDR3 region has 15 residues. Between the trimmed V and J ends, which lost 0 bases and 5 bases, there was a span of 13 bases. Germline V gene data show CDR1 as LNHNV and CDR2 as YYDKDF (reference sequence). This CDR3 reads CATSRDPGGLETQYF. DNA for the CDR3: TGTGCCACCAGCAGAGATCCGGGGGGCTTGGAGACCCAGTACTTC.

This clonotype was picked up many times. This sequence joins TRBV5-1 and TRBJ2-4, with 7 bases fitting TRBD1. Germline CDR1 and CDR2: SGHRS and YFSETQ. The V and J ends lost 3 bases and 1 base, in that order; junction bases with no gene match: 1. CDR3 length equals 14 residues. CDR3 amino acids: CASSSGQAKNIQYF. In DNA form, the CDR3 reads TGCGCCAGCAGCTCGGGACAGGCCAAAAACATTCAGTACTTC.

The CDR3 region is CASSAPGLANTGELFF. CDR3 in DNA: TGCGCCAGCAGCGCCCCGGGACTAGCGAACACCGGGGAGCTGTTTTTT. The V call is TRBV5-1, the J call TRBJ2-2, with 8 bases identical to TRBD2. Unmatched junction bases numbered 5, after V lost 4 bases and J lost 0 bases. The CDR3 contains 16 residues. Germline V gene data show CDR1 as SGHRS and CDR2 as YFSETQ.

The genes are TRBV5-6 and TRBJ2-1; 9 bases are shared with TRBD2. J lost 2 bases, V lost 6 bases, and 9 bases had no gene match. The CDR3 sequence is 16 residues long. Per germline, CDR1 SGHDT and CDR2 YYEEEE. The CDR3 DNA is TGTGCCAGCACCAGGCGACGCGGGAGGGCCTACAATGAGCAGTTCTTC. It yields the protein CASTRRRGRAYNEQFF.

V and J are TRBV28 and TRBJ2-7; a weak D match, TRBD1 (5 bases). Germline CDR1 and CDR2: MDHEN and SYDVKM. V was pared by 4 bases and J by 2 bases, with 15 bases between. The CDR3 covers 15 residues. As DNA, the CDR3 is TGTGCCAGCAGTTCACGCAGGACAAGCACCTACGAGCAGTACTTC. This sequence encodes CASSSRRTSTYEQYF. Complete variable domain (other parts from reference TRBV28 and TRBJ2-7): DVKVTQSSRYLVKRTGEKVFLECVQDMDHENMFWYRQDPGLGLRLIYFSYDVKMKEKGDIPEGYSVSREKKERFSLILESASTNQTSMYLCASSSRRTSTYEQYFGPGTRLTVT.

J is TRBJ1-1 and V is TRBV6-1; D is undetermined. The CDR3 contains 15 residues. V gave up 4 bases and J gave up 1 base, with 13 bases separating them. CDR1 is MNHNS, CDR2 SASEGT, per germline. In DNA form, the CDR3 reads TGTGCCAGCAGTGTTGACGGGAAATGGAACACTGAAGCTTTCTTT. Translated, it gives CASSVDGKWNTEAFF.

This clonotype has more than one count but fewer than ten. V is TRBV20-1 and J is TRBJ1-6, with D possibly TRBD1 on 5 matching bases. With 5 bases removed from V and 10 bases from J, the gap between germline ends came to 15 bases. Germline V gene lookup returns CDR1 DFQATT and CDR2 SNEGSKA (reference sequence). The CDR3 runs to 13 residues. The CDR3, as DNA: TGCAGTGCTTCCGGGACTCCTAAATCACCCCTCCACTTT. Protein: CSASGTPKSPLHF.

The rearrangement uses TRBV5-1 and TRBJ2-5, with a weak D call TRBD1 (6 bases). V lost 2 bases to trimming and J lost 2 bases, with 13 bases between them. Germline CDR1 is SGHRS and CDR2 is YFSETQ. The length of the CDR3 is 15 residues. The CDR3 reads CASSLWAGEQETQYF. The CDR3 nucleotides read TGCGCCAGCAGCTTATGGGCAGGGGAGCAAGAGACCCAGTACTTC.

This chain uses TRBV5-1 with TRBJ2-1; perhaps TRBD2 as D (5 bases). Trimming left V 1 base short and J 10 bases short, with 9 bases between. CDR3 length: 12 residues. Per germline, CDR1 SGHRS and CDR2 YFSETQ. CDR3 in DNA: TGCGCCAGCAGCTTGTTACTAGGAGAGCAGTTCTTC. This sequence encodes CASSLLLGEQFF.